The sequence of this T cell receptor (beta chain) was determined in a study of identical twins. General study findings and limits: Findings came from cross-sectional statistics, without long-term follow-up of donors. Fewer insertions marked abundant cord blood beta clonotypes; young adult naive trended weakly, memory not at all.

A few counts support this clonotype. What it binds is unknown. TCRdb reprocessed the 5' RACE reads via MiXCR and lists one record per CDR3 protein. The sample shows 1.5 million to 2 million distinct CDR3 sequences, around 33% of them seen only once. The TCR was taken from a newborn girl in good health. Sequences were obtained from cord blood.

The CDR3 spells CASSEGGAGETQYF. The CDR3 bases are TGTGCCAGCAGTGAGGGGGGGGCTGGGGAGACCCAGTACTTC. V usage is TRBV25-1 and J usage is TRBJ2-4, with a possible D match to TRBD2 (7 bases). The DNA end is a closer match to TRBJ2-5, so the J assignment may be wrong. Germline lookup yields CDR1 MGHDK and CDR2 SYGVNS. This CDR3 has 14 amino acids.